This TCR beta chain came from a study of blood T cell repertoires in COVID-19. Turning to the study itself: Some COVID-19 samples were acute and others convalescent; all came from the United States, Italy and Spain. Sample material is recorded as cDNA or gDNA derived from T cells, B-cell-depleted T cells, or PBMCs.

Source study methods: The authors estimated nucleated cell counts from reference gene primer amplification. The method was immunoSEQ multiplex PCR; TCRdb's version includes in-frame clones alone and lacks a portion of them. The D gene and trimming were derived from the DNA, and the V and J assignments and clone size from that table. The sample gives 20,000 or so clones, 75% to 90% of which show up once; around 12% is in the top ten. The ends lost 2 bases at V and 5 bases at J; junction bases unmatched: 2. The CDR3 runs 13 residues. From germline, CDR1 is SGHTA and CDR2 FQGNSA. The sequenced sample consisted of peripheral blood. V usage is TRBV7-2 and J usage is TRBJ1-1; 7 bases line up with TRBD1. The clonotype was recovered from an elderly woman with active or convalescent COVID-19. In DNA, the CDR3 is TGTGCCAGCAGCTTAATGGGACAGACTGAAGCTTTCTTT. Amino acids: CASSLMGQTEAFF.